These 19 T cell receptor beta chains were sequenced from one sample in a study of siplizumab effects on memory and regulatory T cells. Data came from immunoSEQ multiplex PCR; TCRdb stores just in-frame clones and leaves some out. The sample records fewer than 110,000 clones, about 93% being singletons. Specimen: non-Treg CD4+ T cells sorted from blood. The source is a human donor in good health.

The V gene is TRBV30, the J gene TRBJ2-7, with D maybe TRBD1 (5 bases). The CDR3 length is 11 residues. V was cut by 7 bases and J by 7 bases, with 14 bases left in between. Per the germline V gene, CDR1 is GTSNPN and CDR2 is SVGIG (reference sequence). The chain's CDR3 is CASKGAREQYF. In nucleotides, the CDR3 is TGTGCCTCAAAAGGGGCCCGGGAGCAGTACTTC.

The chain recombines TRBV7-2 with TRBJ2-2, with unresolved D. CDR1 is SGHTA, CDR2 FQGNSA, per germline. CDR3 size: 16 residues. The V gene lost 1 base and the J gene lost 3 bases, with 12 bases spanning the gap. As DNA, the CDR3 is TGTGCCAGCAGCTTAGTGGTCCTAGTTGACACCGGGGAGCTGTTTTTT. This translates into CASSLVVLVDTGELFF. The full variable domain, rest sourced from reference TRBV7-2 and TRBJ2-2, is GAGVSQSPSNKVTEKGKDVELRCDPISGHTALYWYRQSLGQGLEFLIYFQGNSAPDKSGLPSDRFSAERTGGSVSTLTIQRTQQEDSAVYLCASSLVVLVDTGELFFGEGSRLTVL.

This chain joins TRBV7-8 and TRBJ1-5; the D is unclear. The CDR3 is 15 amino acids. CDR1 SGHVS and CDR2 FQNEAQ come from the germline V gene. The V end was cut by 5 bases, the J end by 4 bases, with 15 bases between. The CDR3 coding sequence is TGTGCCAGCAGCACGACCCTAGGCCCTAATCAGCCCCAGCATTTT. Translating it yields CASSTTLGPNQPQHF.

V gene TRBV25-1 combines with J gene TRBJ2-7, with 12 bases identical to TRBD2. The trim removed 4 bases at V and 5 bases at J, leaving 6 bases unmatched. The length of the CDR3 is 15 residues. CDR1 and CDR2 (germline): MGHDK, SYGVNS. DNA for the CDR3: TGTGCCAGCAGTGGCGCTAGCGGGAGGGCCGACGAGCAGTACTTC. Translation: CASSGASGRADEQYF.

The chain links TRBV5-8 to TRBJ2-1; D gene unclear. V was shortened by 2 bases and J by 10 bases, with 13 bases between the two germline ends. There are 13 residues in the CDR3. Germline CDR1 reads SGHTS; CDR2 reads YDEGEE. This chain's CDR3 is CASSLVGPKEQFF. CDR3 DNA sequence: TGTGCCAGCAGCTTAGTCGGCCCGAAGGAGCAGTTCTTC.

The V call is TRBV14, the J call TRBJ2-1; D is ambiguous. This CDR3 is 15 amino acids long. Trimming took off 3 bases at V and 4 bases at J, with 13 bases between the two ends. CDR1 is SGHDN, CDR2 FVKESK, per germline. The CDR3 sequence is CASSQGSGPYNEQFF. The CDR3 DNA reads TGTGCCAGCAGCCAGGGATCCGGCCCTTACAATGAGCAGTTCTTC.

V usage is TRBV27 and J usage is TRBJ2-2, with 8 bases fitting TRBD1. Germline assignment: CDR1 MNHEY and CDR2 SMNVEV (reference sequence). This CDR3 is built from 15 residues. V lost 5 bases to trimming and J lost 5 bases; unmatched junction nucleotides: 7. The CDR3 nucleotides are TGTGCCAGCAGTCAAACAGGGGGTAATACCGGGGAGCTGTTTTTT. Translating gives CASSQTGGNTGELFF.

This chain joins TRBV30 and TRBJ2-3; 10 bases are a match to TRBD2. CDR1 is GTSNPN and CDR2 is SVGIG in the germline V gene (reference sequence). The CDR3 is 16 amino acids. Losses at the gene ends were 0 bases for V and 6 bases for J; bases not matched to a gene: 9. CDR3 nucleotide sequence: TGTGCCTGGAGTGTACTTAGGGGACTAGCGAGCGATACGCAGTATTTT. Translating gives CAWSVLRGLASDTQYF.

V usage is TRBV5-5 and J usage is TRBJ2-7; 10 bases line up with TRBD2. The V gene end was trimmed by 1 base and the J gene end by 3 bases; junction bases not matched to a gene: 1. The CDR3 is made up of 14 amino acids. Germline CDR1 reads SGHKS; CDR2 reads YYEKEE (reference sequence). Here the CDR3 DNA reads TGTGCCAGCAGCTTGTTAGCGGGAGGCTACGAGCAGTACTTC. Its translation: CASSLLAGGYEQYF.

This chain links TRBV5-4 with TRBJ2-7; 15 bases are shared with TRBD2. The CDR3 is made up of 16 amino acids. V dropped 4 bases and J dropped 4; count of bases not matched to a gene: 6. CDR1 and CDR2 from the germline V gene are SGHNT and YYREEE (reference sequence). In DNA form, the CDR3 reads TGTGCCAGCAGCCCCGGAGGGACTAGCGGGAGGTACGAGCAGTACTTC. Protein: CASSPGGTSGRYEQYF.

CDR3 region: CASRVQGAANEKLFF. CDR3 DNA sequence: TGTGCCAGCAGGGTTCAGGGGGCGGCTAATGAAAAACTGTTTTTT. The V gene is TRBV11-3, the J gene TRBJ1-4; 8 bases align to TRBD1. The CDR3 has 15 residues. Per germline, CDR1 SGHNT and CDR2 YENEEA. The trim removed 6 bases at V and 3 bases at J, leaving 6 bases unmatched.

The rearrangement links TRBV11-2 to TRBJ2-7; D may be TRBD1 (5 bases). The V gene's germline CDR1 is SGHAT and CDR2 FQNNGV. Trimming removed 5 bases at V and 0 bases at J, with 11 bases between. CDR3 length: 14 amino acids. The CDR3: CASSPGADSYEQYF. For the CDR3, the DNA is TGTGCCAGCAGCCCTGGGGCGGACTCCTACGAGCAGTACTTC.

The rearrangement joins TRBV18 to TRBJ1-1; D may be TRBD1 (6 bases). This CDR3 is built from 14 residues. Per the germline V gene, CDR1 is KGHSH and CDR2 is LQKENI. The ends were cut back, 1 base at V and 4 bases at J, with 10 bases in the middle. Written as DNA, the CDR3 is TGTGCCAGCTCACCACGGGGGGCCGGCACTGAAGCTTTCTTT. Its translation: CASSPRGAGTEAFF. Complete variable domain (other parts from reference TRBV18 and TRBJ1-1): NAGVMQNPRHLVRRRGQEARLRCSPMKGHSHVYWYRQLPEEGLKFMVYLQKENIIDESGMPKERFSAEFPKEGPSILRIQQVVRGDSAAYFCASSPRGAGTEAFFGQGTRLTVV.

The V gene is TRBV11-3, the J gene TRBJ2-3, with D maybe TRBD2 (5 bases). Trimming took 0 bases from V and 3 from J, leaving 7 bases between them. CDR1 is SGHNT, CDR2 YENEEA, per germline. CDR3 size: 14 residues. CDR3 DNA sequence: TGTGCCAGCAGCTTAGAGGAGGTTACAGATACGCAGTATTTT. It translates to CASSLEEVTDTQYF.

CDR3: CSGGWEENTEAFF. CDR3 DNA sequence: TGCAGCGGGGGTTGGGAGGAGAACACTGAAGCTTTCTTT. The chain has TRBV29-1 and TRBJ1-1, with D unclear. Per the germline V gene, CDR1 is SQVTM and CDR2 is ANQGSEA. CDR3 length: 13 residues. V shed 7 bases and J shed 1 base, with 13 bases lying between them.

The gene calls are TRBV9 and TRBJ2-7; no definite D call. V lost 4 bases to trimming and J lost 2 bases, with 16 bases between them. The V gene's germline CDR1 is SGDLS and CDR2 YYNGEE. This CDR3 has 15 amino acids. The CDR3 region has the DNA TGTGCCAGCAGCTACGGGCCACCCGGAGCCTACGAGCAGTACTTC. Translated, it gives CASSYGPPGAYEQYF. The entire variable domain, with the rest obtained from reference TRBV9 and TRBJ2-7, is as follows: DSGVTQTPKHLITATGQRVTLRCSPRSGDLSVYWYQQSLDQGLQFLIQYYNGEERAKGNILERFSAQQFPDLHSELNLSSLELGDSALYFCASSYGPPGAYEQYFGPGTRLTVT.

This chain joins TRBV18 and TRBJ1-3, with TRBD1 matching 11 bases. Germline trimming cut 4 bases from V and 0 bases from J; bases unmatched to any gene: 2. The length of the CDR3 is 16 residues. Germline-derived CDR1 and CDR2 are KGHSH and LQKENI. CDR3 nucleotide sequence: TGTGCCAGCTCACAGGGACAGGGGGTCTCTGGAAACACCATATATTTT. Residues: CASSQGQGVSGNTIYF.

This clone occurred once. The genes are TRBV29-1 and TRBJ1-5, with D maybe TRBD1 (6 bases). V was cut by 6 bases and J by 3 bases, with 9 bases left in between. Per the germline V gene, CDR1 is SQVTM and CDR2 is ANQGSEA. The CDR3 totals 12 residues. The CDR3 DNA follows: TGCAGCGTCCGGGACACCAATCAGCCCCAGCATTTT. Translation: CSVRDTNQPQHF.

The V and J genes are TRBV19 and TRBJ2-7, with 7 bases that match TRBD2. V lost 5 bases to trimming and J lost 2 bases; unmatched junction nucleotides: 3. CDR1 is LNHDA and CDR2 is SQIVND in the germline V gene (reference sequence). CDR3 length: 13 residues. The CDR3 here is CASSPSGTYEQYF. CDR3 DNA: TGTGCCAGTAGTCCTAGCGGAACCTACGAGCAGTACTTC.